Presented here are 24 T cell receptor beta chains from one specimen sequenced in a study of T-cell reconstitution after alpha-beta-depleted transplantation in children (dated by TCRdb to 2016 to 2018). The library came from PCR. Data came from an Illumina HiSeq 2500. To normalize quantification of the TCRbeta repertoire, the TCR libraries were built with molecular barcoding that relied on unique molecular identifiers. TCRdb's own reprocessing of the public reads used fastp at Q25 and MiXCR and kept productive beta chains. Entries that share a CDR3 protein sequence are merged under the most common genes and DNA. Counted in this sample were 300,000 to 400,000 distinct CDR3 sequences; roughly 16% of them appeared once. The top ten constitute roughly 40% of the sample. The treatment or condition label for this specimen denotes: allogeneic hematopoietic cell transplantation with graft depleted of TCRalphabeta T cells and CD19 B cells.

The sequencing used PBMCs, mostly from graft donor cells, collected 360 days after TCRalphabeta/CD19-depleted stem cell transplant. These receptor sequences come from a male patient aged 2-15 years who had a stem cell transplant for acute lymphoblastic leukemia, so the T cells may come from the graft donor.

The sample holds a few counts of this clonotype. The chain employs TRBV7-9 and TRBJ2-3, with 13 bases aligning to TRBD2. CDR1 and CDR2 (germline): SEHNR, FQNEAQ (reference sequence). V dropped 5 bases and J dropped 3; count of bases not matched to a gene: 5. The CDR3 contains 16 residues. The CDR3 region has the DNA TGTGCCAGCAGCCCACTAGCGGGAGGGAGGACAGATACGCAGTATTTT. As protein: CASSPLAGGRTDTQYF.

The J gene is TRBJ1-3, the V gene TRBV12-5; tentative D call: TRBD1 (6 bases). Germline V lookup: CDR1 LGHNT, CDR2 FRNRAP. The CDR3 is made up of 16 amino acids. Trimming stripped 0 bases from V and 1 base from J, with 10 bases between. The CDR3 protein is CASGLVAGASGNTIYF. The CDR3 nucleotides are TGTGCTAGTGGTTTGGTAGCGGGGGCGTCTGGAAACACCATATATTTT. Looking up the rest from reference TRBV12-5 and TRBJ1-3 gives the full variable domain: DARVTQTPRHKVTEMGQEVTMRCQPILGHNTVFWYRQTMMQGLELLAYFRNRAPLDDSGMPKDRFSAEMPDATLATLKIQPSEPRDSAVYFCASGLVAGASGNTIYFGEGSWLTVV.

CDR3 DNA: TGTGCCAGCAGCAGTAATCAGCCCCAGCATTTT. Its protein product is CASSSNQPQHF. The J gene is TRBJ1-5, the V gene TRBV6-6; no definite D call. The CDR3 contains 11 residues. Germline loops: CDR1 MNHNY, CDR2 SVGAGI (reference sequence). Trimming took 6 bases from V and 4 from J, leaving 4 bases between them.

The V call is TRBV27, the J call TRBJ2-5; D gene unclear. Germline V gene lookup returns CDR1 MNHEY and CDR2 SMNVEV (reference sequence). The CDR3 spans 13 residues. V was trimmed by 2 bases and J by 4 bases, leaving 8 bases between them. CDR3 in DNA: TGTGCCAGCAGTTTAGAGTTAGCAGAGACCCAGTACTTC. Protein product: CASSLELAETQYF.

The gene calls are TRBV7-6 and TRBJ2-7; 7 bases match TRBD2. This CDR3 has 15 residues. Per germline, CDR1 SGHVS and CDR2 FNYEAQ. V lost 5 bases and J lost 2; bases outside the gene matches: 9. CDR3 sequence: CASSQTSAGAYEQYF. The DNA of the CDR3 is TGTGCCAGCAGCCAAACTAGCGCTGGGGCCTACGAGCAGTACTTC.

This clonotype was seen a few times. The rearrangement joins TRBV4-3 to TRBJ2-1; unclear D gene. The CDR3 runs 15 residues. Trimming removed 0 bases at V and 0 bases at J, with 6 bases between. Germline CDR1 LGHNA, CDR2 YSLEER. The CDR3 DNA reads as TGCGCCAGCAGCCAAGAACTGGACTCCTACAATGAGCAGTTCTTC. Its protein is CASSQELDSYNEQFF.

The genes are TRBV24-1 and TRBJ2-7; D tentatively fits TRBD1 or TRBD2 (6 bases each). The germline gives CDR1 KGHDR, CDR2 SFDVKD. V lost 12 bases to trimming and J lost 1 base, with 18 bases between them. The CDR3 has 14 residues. The CDR3 is CAATGAGDSYEQYF. DNA for the CDR3: TGTGCCGCCACGGGGGCGGGTGATTCCTACGAGCAGTACTTC.

The V gene is TRBV12-3 or TRBV12-4, the J gene TRBJ2-1, with TRBD1 as a possible D gene (8 bases). CDR3 length: 15 amino acids. V lost 6 bases, J lost 7 bases, and 19 bases lay in between. The CDR3 DNA reads as TGTGCCAGCAGCGCAACAGGGGGAGGGGGAAATGAGCAGTTCTTC. Its translation is CASSATGGGGNEQFF.

This clonotype was detected a few times. V and J are TRBV3-1 and TRBJ2-3, with TRBD2 matching over 13 bases. V gave up 4 bases and J gave up 5 bases; unmatched junction bases: 9. Germline CDR1 reads LGHDT; CDR2 reads YNNKEL (reference sequence). The CDR3 extends over 17 amino acids. The CDR3 is CASSPLTSGRWGDTQYF. In DNA, the CDR3 is TGTGCCAGCAGCCCCCTGACTAGCGGGAGGTGGGGAGATACGCAGTATTTT.

The genes are TRBV5-1 and TRBJ2-3; 8 bases align to TRBD1. Germline V gene data show CDR1 as SGHRS and CDR2 as YFSETQ. Trimming cost V 4 bases and J 4 bases; bases outside gene matches: 14. This CDR3 is 17 amino acids long. CDR3 protein: CASSPYPTGAGSDTQYF. CDR3 nucleotide sequence: TGCGCCAGCAGCCCCTATCCGACAGGGGCGGGGTCAGATACGCAGTATTTT.

This clonotype was recorded only once. V usage is TRBV4-3 and J usage is TRBJ2-3; D call uncertain. Germline V gene data show CDR1 as LGHNA and CDR2 as YSLEER. CDR3 length: 17 residues. V was shortened by 1 base and J by 0 bases, with 14 bases between the two germline ends. Here the CDR3 reads CASSQGSWDFSTDTQYF. Here the CDR3 DNA reads TGCGCCAGCAGCCAAGGAAGTTGGGATTTTAGCACAGATACGCAGTATTTT.

CDR3 loop: CASSSDEGGINIQYF. Written as DNA, the CDR3 is TGTGCCAGCAGCTCCGACGAGGGAGGGATTAACATTCAGTACTTC. The V call is TRBV11-2, the J call TRBJ2-4, with 7 bases identical to TRBD2. The V gene's germline CDR1 is SGHAT and CDR2 FQNNGV. J lost 7 bases, V lost 4 bases, and 10 bases had no gene match. This CDR3 spans 15 amino acids.

This clonotype was counted many times. The chain is built from TRBV29-1 and TRBJ2-5; 10 nucleotides match TRBD2. The CDR3 length is 14 residues. V was clipped by 7 bases and J by 1 base; unmatched bases: 6. Germline CDR1 is SQVTM and CDR2 is ANQGSEA. The CDR3 here is CSGIAGGTQETQYF. CDR3 bases: TGCAGCGGAATAGCGGGAGGAACCCAAGAGACCCAGTACTTC.

This clonotype was counted many times. This chain connects TRBV9 to TRBJ1-1; TRBD1 is a possible D gene (6 bases). This CDR3 is 16 amino acids long. V shed 5 bases and J shed 1 base, with 18 bases lying between them. Germline V gene data show CDR1 as SGDLS and CDR2 as YYNGEE. The CDR3 nucleotides read TGTGCCAGCAGTAAGTCTCTCGGACAGTCGAACACTGAAGCTTTCTTT. This translates into CASSKSLGQSNTEAFF.

This clonotype turned up a few times. The J gene is TRBJ2-6, the V gene TRBV15; D is possibly TRBD2 (5 bases). The CDR3 is 17 amino acids. Germline V gene sequence: CDR1 LNHNV, CDR2 YYDKDF (reference sequence). V was shortened by 0 bases and J by 1 base, with 10 bases between the two germline ends. The CDR3 protein is CATSRDLAGSGANVLTF. The DNA for the CDR3 is TGTGCCACCAGCAGAGATCTTGCGGGTTCTGGGGCCAACGTCCTGACTTTC.

This clonotype was seen at least ten times. The CDR3 here is CASRGGQGGEAFF. DNA for the CDR3: TGCGCCAGCAGGGGCGGACAGGGCGGTGAAGCTTTCTTT. The genes are TRBV5-1 and TRBJ1-1, with TRBD1 matching over 8 bases. CDR3 size: 13 residues. Trimming removed 5 bases from V and 7 bases from J; junction bases left unmatched: 7. CDR1 and CDR2 (germline): SGHRS, YFSETQ.

This clonotype was counted once. V and J are TRBV4-2 and TRBJ2-3; D not resolved. V gave up 3 bases and J gave up 4 bases, with 11 bases separating them. The CDR3 is 14 amino acids. Germline CDR1 LGHNA, CDR2 YNFKEQ. The CDR3 DNA reads as TGTGCCAGCAGCCATGCAAGGTTCCCAGATACGCAGTATTTT. This sequence encodes CASSHARFPDTQYF.

V gene TRBV5-1 combines with J gene TRBJ2-7; TRBD2 matches 8 bases. The CDR3 sequence is 15 residues long. Germline loops: CDR1 SGHRS, CDR2 YFSETQ. Trimming at V came to 0 bases and at J to 6 bases, leaving 8 bases not matched to a gene. This CDR3 reads CASSLVTGGPGEQYF. CDR3 coding DNA: TGCGCCAGCAGCTTGGTAACGGGAGGGCCGGGCGAGCAGTACTTC. Variable domain in full (rest from reference TRBV5-1 and TRBJ2-7): KAGVTQTPRYLIKTRGQQVTLSCSPISGHRSVSWYQQTPGQGLQFLFEYFSETQRNKGNFPGRFSGRQFSNSRSEMNVSTLELGDSALYLCASSLVTGGPGEQYFGPGTRLTVT.

The chain carries TRBV4-3 and TRBJ1-2, with D tentatively TRBD1 (5 bases). This CDR3 region has 18 residues. The V and J ends lost 1 base and 0 bases respectively, with 18 bases between them. CDR1 is LGHNA and CDR2 is YSLEER in the germline V gene. The CDR3 DNA follows: TGCGCCAGCAGCCAAGTAGATAGGACCGGACAAGCTAACTATGGCTACACCTTC. As protein: CASSQVDRTGQANYGYTF.

This clonotype was counted between two and nine times. The chain has TRBV12-3 or TRBV12-4 and TRBJ1-6, with D hard to call. The V end lost 3 bases, the J end lost 6 bases, and 12 bases lay between the germline ends. There are 15 residues in the CDR3. The CDR3 region has the DNA TGTGCCAGCAGTTTTGGTAGAACCCTTAATTCACCCCTCCACTTT. This codes for CASSFGRTLNSPLHF.

In its sample, this clonotype was seen a few times. The V call is TRBV28, the J call TRBJ2-3, with D possibly called TRBD1 or TRBD2 (7 bases each). Germline V CDR1 and CDR2: MDHEN, SYDVKM. The CDR3 loop spans 19 amino acids. V was shortened by 1 base and J by 3 bases, with 23 bases between the two germline ends. CDR3 nucleotides: TGTGCCAGCAGTTTATTATACTACCAGGGGGAGGGCCTTACAGATACGCAGTATTTT. Its protein is CASSLLYYQGEGLTDTQYF.

The genes are TRBV4-1 and TRBJ2-3; tentative D call: TRBD2 (6 bases). V lost 0 bases and J 1 base, leaving 14 bases between the germline ends. The CDR3 runs 17 residues. CDR1 and CDR2 from the germline V gene are MGHRA and YSYEKL. CDR3 sequence: CASSQDALALGTDTQYF. CDR3 nucleotide sequence: TGCGCCAGCAGCCAAGATGCTCTAGCGCTCGGCACAGATACGCAGTATTTT.

Only a few counts were recorded for this clonotype. This chain links TRBV29-1 with TRBJ1-2, with a weak D call TRBD1 (5 bases). V was cut by 1 base and J by 5 bases, with 20 bases left in between. The CDR3 spans 16 residues. CDR1 is SQVTM and CDR2 is ANQGSEA in the germline V gene. The CDR3 here is CSVEGRVERLRYGYTF. CDR3 nucleotides: TGCAGCGTTGAAGGCAGGGTTGAGCGGTTGCGTTATGGCTACACCTTC.

The gene calls are TRBV7-3 and TRBJ1-2, with a possible D match to TRBD1 (6 bases). Looked up from germline, CDR1 is SGHTA and CDR2 is FQGTGA. The CDR3 has 13 residues. Between the trimmed V and J ends, which lost 5 bases and 6 bases, there was a span of 13 bases. CDR3 sequence (DNA): TGTGCCAGCAGCCAAACAGGGACGGATGGCTACACCTTC. Protein: CASSQTGTDGYTF.